Listed here are 9 T cell receptor beta chains from one sample, sequenced in a study of blood T cell repertoires in COVID-19. Profiling relied on immunoSEQ multiplex PCR, and the TCRdb table lists in-frame clones only, not all of them. Counted here are 180,000 or so clones, roughly 76% occurring once; the ten biggest clones make up roughly 8.7%. Source material: peripheral blood. Receptor source: a woman in her fifties or sixties with active or convalescent COVID-19.

The CDR3 region is CASSLTSSGDTQYF. The CDR3 DNA sequence: TGTGCCAGCAGCTTAACTTCTAGCGGGGATACGCAGTATTTT. The chain carries TRBV7-3 and TRBJ2-3; 8 bases line up with TRBD2. The V segment lost 0 bases and the J segment 6 bases; nucleotides outside the gene matches: 2. CDR3 length: 14 amino acids. Germline lookup yields CDR1 SGHTA and CDR2 FQGTGA.

The chain combines TRBV11-3 with TRBJ2-1, with TRBD1 identical over 9 bases. The CDR3 covers 14 residues. The V segment lost 5 bases and the J segment 6 bases; nucleotides outside the gene matches: 5. CDR1 and CDR2 from the germline V gene are SGHNT and YENEEA. CDR3 sequence reads: CASSANRGRNEQFF. DNA of the CDR3: TGTGCCAGCAGCGCAAACAGGGGGCGCAATGAGCAGTTCTTC.

The J gene is TRBJ1-3, the V gene TRBV3-1 (or the pseudogene TRBV3-2); D uncertain. The germline V gene encodes CDR1 LGHDT and CDR2 YNNKEL (reference sequence). V gave up 4 bases and J gave up 3 bases, with 19 bases separating them. This CDR3 is 17 amino acids long. CDR3 loop: CASSPPLGYFGGNTIYF. The CDR3 coding sequence is TGTGCCAGCAGCCCCCCTCTCGGGTATTTCGGTGGAAACACCATATATTTT.

J is TRBJ1-1 and V is TRBV28, with TRBD1 matching 7 bases. The germline V gene encodes CDR1 MDHEN and CDR2 SYDVKM. V was pared by 3 bases and J by 3 bases, with 7 bases of the junction left unmatched. This CDR3 has 15 residues. CDR3 sequence (DNA): TGTGCCAGCAGTTTGCCCGGGACAGCAGACACTGAAGCTTTCTTT. Translating it yields CASSLPGTADTEAFF. The full variable domain, its missing parts supplied by reference TRBV28 and TRBJ1-1, is DVKVTQSSRYLVKRTGEKVFLECVQDMDHENMFWYRQDPGLGLRLIYFSYDVKMKEKGDIPEGYSVSREKKERFSLILESASTNQTSMYLCASSLPGTADTEAFFGQGTRLTVV.

The sample holds a few counts of this clone. V and J are TRBV4-3 and TRBJ1-2, with 10 bases fitting TRBD1. With 2 bases clipped from V and 2 bases from J, the junction kept 2 bases outside the gene matches. Germline loops: CDR1 LGHNA, CDR2 YSLEER. The CDR3 is 15 residues long. The CDR3 protein is CASSQTTGGNYGYTF. The CDR3 nucleotides are TGCGCCAGCAGCCAAACGACAGGGGGCAACTATGGCTACACCTTC.

This chain links TRBV14 with TRBJ2-7; 8 bases line up with TRBD2. Germline V gene sequence: CDR1 SGHDN, CDR2 FVKESK. This CDR3 comprises 14 residues. V dropped 4 bases and J dropped 5; count of bases not matched to a gene: 7. The CDR3 spells CASSPPGGPHEQYF. As DNA, the CDR3 is TGTGCCAGCAGCCCTCCGGGAGGGCCCCACGAGCAGTACTTC.

This chain connects TRBV28 to TRBJ1-1; D is unresolved. This CDR3 region has 13 residues. Germline lookup yields CDR1 MDHEN and CDR2 SYDVKM. Trimming took 8 bases from V and 8 from J, leaving 18 bases between them. Here the CDR3 reads CASRAGGRREAFF. CDR3 DNA sequence: TGTGCCAGCCGAGCAGGAGGACGGCGGGAAGCTTTCTTT.

Only one count was recorded for this clone. The chain joins TRBV4-2 to TRBJ2-1, with TRBD2 matching over 14 bases. The CDR3 totals 16 residues. Germline CDR1 LGHNA, CDR2 YNFKEQ. Trimming cost V 1 base and J 7 bases; bases outside gene matches: 3. The chain's CDR3 is CASSQAGLAGENEQFF. DNA for the CDR3: TGTGCCAGCAGCCAAGCGGGACTAGCGGGAGAAAATGAGCAGTTCTTC.

The J gene is TRBJ1-4, the V gene TRBV7-6, with D maybe TRBD1 (5 bases). CDR3 size: 16 residues. Deletions cut 1 base from V and 10 bases from J, with 19 bases between. Germline V CDR1 and CDR2: SGHVS, FNYEAQ. The CDR3 DNA is TGTGCCAGCAGCTTAGGGCAGGGTATTCTGGCCGGAAAACTGTTTTTT. It translates to CASSLGQGILAGKLFF.